These 28 T cell receptor beta chains came from one sample sequenced in a study of tumor-infiltrating lymphocytes in localized non-small cell lung cancer. Measured with immunoSEQ multiplex PCR; TCRdb has only the in-frame clones, and not every one. The sample includes 9,500 to 15,000 clones, around 81% of them seen just once. The specimen sequenced was lung tumor tissue. The origin of the receptors is a human donor with non-small cell lung cancer.

The genes are TRBV7-7 and TRBJ2-5; D is possibly TRBD1 or TRBD2 (5 bases each). The CDR3 covers 13 residues. V lost 1 base, J lost 2 bases, and 5 bases lay in between. CDR1 is SSHAT and CDR2 is FNYEAQ in the germline V gene (reference sequence). The CDR3: CASSLGGQETQYF. The CDR3 coding sequence is TGTGCCAGCAGCTTAGGGGGGCAAGAGACCCAGTACTTC.

In its sample, this clone ranks as medium-sized. DNA for the CDR3: TGTGCCAGCAGCTCTGACGGAGTAAATCAGCCCCAGCATTTT. This codes for CASSSDGVNQPQHF. The chain has TRBV7-2 and TRBJ1-5; D not resolved. The CDR3 totals 14 residues. The V gene's germline CDR1 is SGHTA and CDR2 FQGNSA. V gave up 4 bases and J gave up 4 bases, with 11 bases separating them.

This rearrangement joins TRBV11-2 to TRBJ1-3; 7 bases are shared with TRBD1. V lost 4 bases, J lost 2 bases, and 8 bases stayed unmatched. The CDR3 consists of 16 residues. In germline, CDR1 is SGHAT, CDR2 FQNNGV. CDR3 residues: CASSSQVRGAGNTIYF. In nucleotides, the CDR3 is TGTGCCAGCAGCTCTCAAGTCAGGGGGGCTGGAAACACCATATATTTT. Supplemented by reference TRBV11-2 and TRBJ1-3, the full variable domain reads EAGVAQSPRYKIIEKRQSVAFWCNPISGHATLYWYQQILGQGPKLLIQFQNNGVVDDSQLPKDRFSAERLKGVDSTLKIQPAKLEDSAVYLCASSSQVRGAGNTIYFGEGSWLTVV.

The chain has TRBV4-2 and TRBJ1-5; D perhaps matches TRBD1 (5 bases). This CDR3 region has 16 residues. Germline values: CDR1 LGHNA, CDR2 YNFKEQ. Trimming pared 3 bases from V and 0 bases from J, leaving 12 bases between. The CDR3 coding sequence is TGTGCCAGCAGCCAGGCGGGACGGGATAGCAATCAGCCCCAGCATTTT. Its protein is CASSQAGRDSNQPQHF.

This chain joins TRBV5-5 and TRBJ1-2, with D unclear. Germline lookup yields CDR1 SGHKS and CDR2 YYEKEE (reference sequence). V dropped 0 bases and J dropped 0 bases, with 6 bases sitting between them. This CDR3 has 14 amino acids. The CDR3 is CASSLVPSNYGYTF. CDR3 sequence (DNA): TGTGCCAGCAGCTTGGTACCGTCTAACTATGGCTACACCTTC.

The chain carries TRBV5-3 and TRBJ2-7, with 12 bases that match TRBD2. TRBV5-3 is an ORF; its function is uncertain. Losses at the gene ends were 4 bases for V and 1 base for J; bases not matched to a gene: 6. The CDR3 has 16 amino acids. CDR3: CARSTPLAGGSYEQYV. In DNA, the CDR3 is TGTGCCAGAAGCACCCCACTAGCGGGGGGATCCTACGAGCAGTACGTC.

The V call is TRBV15, the J call TRBJ1-1; D remains ambiguous. The germline V gene has CDR1 LNHNV and CDR2 YYDKDF (reference sequence). The CDR3 has 17 residues. Trimming stripped 0 bases from V and 3 bases from J, with 17 bases between. CDR3 bases: TGTGCCACCAGCAGAGATTCTTTTGGCGAAGCCTACACTGAAGCTTTCTTT. Protein sequence: CATSRDSFGEAYTEAFF.

The chain couples TRBV10-3 to TRBJ1-6, with TRBD1 as a possible D gene (6 bases). Germline loops: CDR1 ENHRY, CDR2 SYGVKD. The CDR3 spans 21 residues. V was shortened by 0 bases and J by 5 bases, with 26 bases between the two germline ends. CDR3 sequence (DNA): TGTGCCATCAGTGAGTCGATTTTTCAGGGGTCGGGCTCGACCAATAATTCACCCCTCCACTTT. This encodes CAISESIFQGSGSTNNSPLHF.

The V and J genes are TRBV5-4 and TRBJ2-5; the D gene is possibly TRBD2 (6 bases). The germline V gene has CDR1 SGHNT and CDR2 YYREEE (reference sequence). The V gene lost 1 base and the J gene lost 7 bases, with 11 bases spanning the gap. The CDR3 extends over 13 amino acids. The CDR3, as DNA: TGTGCCAGCAGCTTGAGTCAGGAGGGGACCCAGTACTTC. Protein sequence: CASSLSQEGTQYF.

The chain is built from TRBV7-9 and TRBJ2-7, with D possibly being TRBD1 (6 bases). The V gene's germline CDR1 is SEHNR and CDR2 FQNEAQ (reference sequence). There are 14 residues in the CDR3. V was cut by 1 base and J by 6 bases, with 13 bases left in between. Here the CDR3 reads CASSLGGGGSEQYF. Here the CDR3 DNA reads TGTGCCAGCAGCTTAGGGGGTGGGGGCTCCGAGCAGTACTTC.

This sequence joins TRBV5-1 and TRBJ2-3, with 13 bases matching TRBD2. This CDR3 contains 16 residues. The germline V gene has CDR1 SGHRS and CDR2 YFSETQ. V trimming: 4 bases; J trimming: 6 bases; junction bases outside the gene matches: 8. CDR3 coding DNA: TGCGCCAGCAGCAAAGGACTAGCGGGGGACGGGGATACGCAGTATTTT. Its protein product is CASSKGLAGDGDTQYF. The full variable domain, rest sourced from reference TRBV5-1 and TRBJ2-3, is KAGVTQTPRYLIKTRGQQVTLSCSPISGHRSVSWYQQTPGQGLQFLFEYFSETQRNKGNFPGRFSGRQFSNSRSEMNVSTLELGDSALYLCASSKGLAGDGDTQYFGPGTRLTVL.

The chain employs TRBV19 and TRBJ1-2; D remains ambiguous. CDR3 size: 15 residues. V gave up 5 bases and J gave up 4 bases, with 17 bases separating them. From germline, CDR1 is LNHDA and CDR2 SQIVND (reference sequence). CDR3 in amino acids: CASSPGSSRAYGYTF. CDR3 DNA: TGTGCCAGTAGTCCGGGGTCCTCACGGGCCTATGGCTACACCTTC.

This chain joins TRBV10-2 and TRBJ2-7; 10 positions agree with TRBD1. This CDR3 has 14 residues. Losses at the gene ends were 5 bases for V and 4 bases for J; bases not matched to a gene: 5. Per germline, CDR1 WSHSY and CDR2 SAAADI. CDR3 in amino acids: CASSRGTGDYEQYF. In DNA, the CDR3 is TGCGCCAGCAGTAGAGGGACAGGGGATTACGAGCAGTACTTC.

The rearrangement uses TRBV21-1 and TRBJ2-7; the D call of TRBD2 is as the table states it, not checked on the DNA. TRBV21-1 is flagged as a pseudogene. This CDR3 contains 16 residues. CDR3 nucleotides: TGTGCCAGCAGCAAAGGGGGAGCGGGGCGGTCCTACGAGCAGTACGTC. Its protein product is CASSKGGAGRSYEQYV.

V and J are TRBV6-1 and TRBJ1-2; D not resolved. The CDR3 has 12 amino acids. Germline-derived CDR1 and CDR2 are MNHNS and SASEGT. V lost 7 bases and J lost 8, with 14 bases in between. As DNA, the CDR3 is TGTGCCAGCACGGGCAACCGGGGAGGCTACACCTTC. Protein: CASTGNRGGYTF.

The chain has TRBV10-2 and TRBJ1-1; D unclear. CDR3 length equals 13 residues. The germline V and J ends were trimmed by 2 bases and 2 bases, with 6 bases remaining between them. Germline CDR1 reads WSHSY; CDR2 reads SAAADI. Written as DNA, the CDR3 is TGCGCCAGCAGTGAGCAAATCAACACTGAAGCTTTCTTT. Translation: CASSEQINTEAFF.

The chain links TRBV28 to TRBJ2-7; 9 positions agree with TRBD2. Germline trimming cut 2 bases from V and 7 bases from J; bases unmatched to any gene: 12. The CDR3 covers 16 residues. Germline lookup yields CDR1 MDHEN and CDR2 SYDVKM. Here the CDR3 reads CASSLGHSSGMWEQYF. CDR3 bases: TGTGCCAGCAGTTTAGGGCACTCTAGCGGGATGTGGGAGCAGTACTTC.

The chain employs TRBV18 and TRBJ2-3, with TRBD1 identical over 9 bases. The CDR3 covers 15 residues. V was pared by 5 bases and J by 3 bases, with 6 bases of the junction left unmatched. CDR1 is KGHSH, CDR2 LQKENI, per germline. CDR3: CASSEQGARTDTQYF. CDR3 in DNA: TGTGCCAGCTCAGAACAGGGGGCGCGAACAGATACGCAGTATTTT.

The chain links TRBV14 to TRBJ1-1, with 8 bases identical to TRBD1. Germline CDR1 is SGHDN and CDR2 is FVKESK. The V gene end was trimmed by 2 bases and the J gene end by 0 bases; junction bases not matched to a gene: 5. The CDR3 is 16 residues long. The CDR3 bases are TGTGCCAGCAGCCAACGGACAGGGAGTGTGAACACTGAAGCTTTCTTT. Translating gives CASSQRTGSVNTEAFF.

This clone was found once. The chain uses TRBV6-1 and TRBJ1-2, with D unclear. Per germline, CDR1 MNHNS and CDR2 SASEGT. V dropped 6 bases and J dropped 9 bases, with 17 bases sitting between them. The length of the CDR3 is 13 residues. CDR3 DNA: TGTGCCAGCAGCCAAGTCGGCGAGGCCTGCTACACCTTC. Translating it yields CASSQVGEACYTF.

The V gene is TRBV19, the J gene TRBJ2-1, with 7 bases fitting TRBD2. V was clipped by 2 bases and J by 10 bases; unmatched bases: 14. CDR3 length: 16 amino acids. Germline V lookup: CDR1 LNHDA, CDR2 SQIVND (reference sequence). CDR3 region: CASSILLTSTTREQFF. Here the CDR3 DNA reads TGTGCCAGTAGTATATTATTGACTAGCACTACCCGGGAGCAGTTCTTC.

This sequence joins TRBV5-1 and TRBJ1-5, with 10 bases matching TRBD1. From germline, CDR1 is SGHRS and CDR2 YFSETQ. The CDR3 runs 17 residues. V gave up 4 bases and J gave up 0 bases; unmatched junction bases: 7. CDR3 DNA: TGCGCCAGCAGCCCCGGACAGGGGGGATATAGCAATCAGCCCCAGCATTTT. Translation gives CASSPGQGGYSNQPQHF.

This sequence joins TRBV5-1 and TRBJ2-3, with TRBD2 identical over 7 bases. The CDR3 has 13 amino acids. CDR1 is SGHRS and CDR2 is YFSETQ in the germline V gene. V was clipped by 4 bases and J by 4 bases; unmatched bases: 3. In DNA, the CDR3 is TGCGCCAGCAGCCGCCGGGGGGCAGATACGCAGTATTTT. Its protein is CASSRRGADTQYF.

V is TRBV4-1 and J is TRBJ2-7; TRBD1 matches 11 bases. Germline trimming cut 2 bases from V and 3 bases from J; bases unmatched to any gene: 3. Germline CDR1 reads MGHRA; CDR2 reads YSYEKL. The CDR3 extends over 15 amino acids. The CDR3 DNA reads TGCGCCAGCAGCCAACCGGGACAGGGGGTCTACGAGCAGTACGTC. Translating it yields CASSQPGQGVYEQYV.

The chain links TRBV13 to TRBJ2-7, with D perhaps TRBD2 (5 bases). The CDR3 length is 19 residues. The germline V gene has CDR1 PRHDT and CDR2 FYEKMQ (reference sequence). V was trimmed by 3 bases and J by 1 base, leaving 25 bases between them. The CDR3 region has the DNA TGTGCCAGCAGCTTTTGGGCTAGCTCCGCGCTAAGAGAATCCTACGAGCAGTACTTC. Translating it yields CASSFWASSALRESYEQYF.

The rearrangement links TRBV18 to TRBJ2-1; TRBD1 might be the D (6 bases). This CDR3 is built from 15 residues. The ends were cut back, 4 bases at V and 7 bases at J, with 17 bases in the middle. From germline, CDR1 is KGHSH and CDR2 LQKENI. CDR3 bases: TGTGCCAGCTCACTAGCGACAGGAAACTATAATGAGCAGTTCTTC. This codes for CASSLATGNYNEQFF.

The CDR3 coding sequence is TGCGCCAGCAGGCCGGTCATGGGGACGGACTATGGCTACACCTTC. Translating it yields CASRPVMGTDYGYTF. The genes are TRBV5-1 and TRBJ1-2; maybe TRBD1 (5 bases). The CDR3 covers 15 residues. CDR1 and CDR2 from the germline V gene are SGHRS and YFSETQ. Trimming cost V 5 bases and J 3 bases, with 17 bases left between them.

The genes are TRBV11-3 and TRBJ2-3; D gene unclear. CDR1 is SGHNT, CDR2 YENEEA, per germline. The CDR3 is 13 residues long. Trimming shortened V by 0 bases and J by 0 bases, and 1 base separated the two germline ends. CDR3 sequence reads: CASSLDSTDTQYF. Here the CDR3 DNA reads TGTGCCAGCAGCTTAGACAGCACAGATACGCAGTATTTT.